Following are 11 T cell receptor beta chains from one sample sequenced in a study of blood T cells in healthy people across ages. It was with a sample-barcoded 5' primer and a J-beta primer mix that a second PCR of roughly 6 to 12 cycles was run. Using its own MiXCR run on the 5' RACE reads, TCRdb lists one record per CDR3 protein. The table has around 1.5 million distinct CDR3 sequences, about 35% seen once. Sequenced: blood. These receptor sequences come from a woman aged 25 to 39 in good health.

This clonotype was picked up many times. This sequence may be a read error, since a much larger clone differs from it by one base. This rearrangement joins TRBV6-6 to TRBJ2-7; D ambiguous. Per the germline V gene, CDR1 is MNHNY and CDR2 is SVGAGI (reference sequence). V lost 6 bases and J 2 bases, leaving 5 bases between the germline ends. The CDR3 has 11 residues. CDR3: CASRLAYEQYF. In DNA, the CDR3 is TGTGCCAGCAGGTTAGCCTACGAGCAGTACTTC.

This rearrangement joins TRBV20-1 to TRBJ1-2, with 9 bases that match TRBD1. Trimming took 3 bases from V and 8 from J; bases not matched to a gene: 19. Germline V gene sequence: CDR1 DFQATT, CDR2 SNEGSKA (reference sequence). CDR3 length: 17 amino acids. CDR3 sequence (DNA): TGCAGTGCTAGCTTTTTCGCGGGACAGGGAATAGTCAACGGCTACACCTTC. Translating it yields CSASFFAGQGIVNGYTF.

Of note for this clonotype: A read error may explain this, as a much larger clone is one base away. CDR3 bases: TGTGCCAGCAGCTTAGACGGGAGTGAGCGGTACTTC. This codes for CASSLDGSERYF. The V gene is TRBV11-2, the J gene TRBJ2-4; D may be TRBD2 (6 bases). CDR1 SGHAT and CDR2 FQNNGV come from the germline V gene. CDR3 length: 12 residues. The germline V and J ends were trimmed by 0 bases and 15 bases, with 12 bases remaining between them.

This clonotype has ten or more counts. The chain combines TRBV20-1 with TRBJ2-7; 10 bases align to TRBD2. This CDR3 has 15 amino acids. In germline, CDR1 is DFQATT, CDR2 SNEGSKA (reference sequence). V lost 5 bases to trimming and J lost 4 bases; unmatched junction nucleotides: 11. In DNA form, the CDR3 reads TGCAGTGCTCCTCCTTGGGCTAGCGGGAGTTACGAGCAGTACTTC. Translated, it gives CSAPPWASGSYEQYF.

Only a few counts were recorded for this clonotype. V and J are TRBV11-2 and TRBJ2-3, with 8 bases identical to TRBD2. This CDR3 spans 17 amino acids. The J segment lost 0 bases and the V segment lost 3 bases, leaving 8 bases of the junction unmatched. In germline, CDR1 is SGHAT, CDR2 FQNNGV. The CDR3 here is CASSFAGGPSSTDTQYF. The CDR3 nucleotides are TGTGCCAGCAGCTTTGCGGGGGGTCCCTCTAGCACAGATACGCAGTATTTT.

The CDR3 sequence: CSARSPTPRAGETQYF. CDR3 DNA sequence: TGCAGTGCTAGATCCCCGACACCTAGGGCAGGAGAGACCCAGTACTTC. The chain is built from TRBV20-1 and TRBJ2-5; D remains unclear. The CDR3 has 16 residues. Trimming left V 2 bases short and J 4 bases short, with 20 bases between. Germline V gene data show CDR1 as DFQATT and CDR2 as SNEGSKA (reference sequence).

This clonotype was observed many times. The chain carries TRBV21-1 and TRBJ2-5; the DNA was not compared with TRBD1, the D call given in the table. TRBV21-1 is an annotated pseudogene. The CDR3 consists of 15 residues. The CDR3 protein is CASSKDGGAEETQYF. CDR3 sequence (DNA): TGTGCCAGCAGCAAAGACGGCGGGGCCGAAGAGACCCAGTACTTC.

This clonotype was observed a few times. The chain uses TRBV3-1 and TRBJ2-1, with D unclear. V lost 0 bases, J lost 7 bases, and 13 bases lay in between. CDR3 length: 15 residues. Germline V CDR1 and CDR2: LGHDT, YNNKEL (reference sequence). The CDR3 nucleotides read TGTGCCAGCAGCCAAGAGGTGGGAAGAAAGAATGAGCAGTTCTTC. Translation gives CASSQEVGRKNEQFF.

V usage is TRBV2 and J usage is TRBJ2-5; a possible D gene is TRBD2 (6 bases). This CDR3 has 15 residues. Trimming shortened V by 6 bases and J by 1 base, and 15 bases separated the two germline ends. Germline V gene lookup returns CDR1 SNHLY and CDR2 FYNNEI. The CDR3 here is CASRGLGRIQETQYF. The CDR3 DNA follows: TGTGCCAGCAGGGGACTGGGACGTATCCAAGAGACCCAGTACTTC.

The rearrangement joins TRBV20-1 to TRBJ2-2; the D gene is possibly TRBD1 (5 bases). The CDR3 runs 13 residues. Germline-derived CDR1 and CDR2 are DFQATT and SNEGSKA (reference sequence). With 4 bases removed from V and 6 bases from J, the gap between germline ends came to 12 bases. The CDR3 region has the DNA TGCAGTGCTACCCAGGGCTCCTCCGGGGAGCTGTTTTTT. Translated, it gives CSATQGSSGELFF.

The V and J genes are TRBV11-2 and TRBJ2-3; 7 nucleotides match TRBD2. This CDR3 has 17 amino acids. Trimming removed 1 base from V and 3 bases from J; junction bases left unmatched: 10. Per germline, CDR1 SGHAT and CDR2 FQNNGV. The CDR3 coding sequence is TGTGCCAGCAGCTTAGCATCTGGCGGGGGAGAGACAGATACGCAGTATTTT. Its translation: CASSLASGGGETDTQYF.